These 5 T cell receptor beta chains were sequenced from one sample in a study of blood T cell repertoires in COVID-19 (dated by TCRdb to 2019 to 2021). Library preparation used the immunoSEQ multiplex PCR assay. TCRdb stores this immuneACCESS table with in-frame sequences only. Part of the clones is absent; in the studies checked, under half of the shortfall reflects unresolved V genes, and no reason is known for the rest. This sample lists approximately 220,000 clones; 80% to 85% were detected once. Around 3.1% of the sample is in the top ten clones. Sequenced input: peripheral blood. Receptor source: a woman aged 25 to 39 who had recovered from COVID-19.

The genes are TRBV5-4 and TRBJ2-1; possibly TRBD2 for D (7 bases). Deletions cut 7 bases from V and 5 bases from J, with 22 bases between. Germline CDR1 reads SGHNT; CDR2 reads YYREEE (reference sequence). The CDR3 runs 16 residues. This CDR3 reads CASSGRGGGFDNEQFF. For the CDR3, the DNA is TGTGCCAGCTCTGGAAGGGGAGGGGGGTTTGACAATGAGCAGTTCTTC.

The V and J genes are TRBV28 and TRBJ2-3; D remains unclear. The CDR3 is 13 residues long. Looked up from germline, CDR1 is MDHEN and CDR2 is SYDVKM. Deletions cut 8 bases from V and 1 base from J, with 10 bases between. This chain's CDR3 is CASLSQGTDTQYF. In DNA form, the CDR3 reads TGTGCCAGCCTAAGTCAGGGCACAGATACGCAGTATTTT.

This clone was picked up one time. The rearrangement joins TRBV5-6 to TRBJ2-7; D gene ambiguous. Germline V gene sequence: CDR1 SGHDT, CDR2 YYEEEE. CDR3 length: 13 residues. The V end lost 4 bases, the J end lost 1 base, and 9 bases lay between the germline ends. The CDR3 bases are TGTGCCAGCAGCGGGTCCGGGTCCTACGAGCAGTACTTC. Its protein product is CASSGSGSYEQYF.

V and J are TRBV5-1 and TRBJ2-7, with 8 bases identical to TRBD2. CDR3 length: 14 amino acids. J lost 6 bases, V lost 2 bases, and 7 bases had no gene match. Germline-derived CDR1 and CDR2 are SGHRS and YFSETQ. The CDR3 coding sequence is TGCGCCAGCAGCTTCAGCGGGAGAAGGGCCGAGCAGTACTTC. Translating it yields CASSFSGRRAEQYF.

This clone was observed a few times. The chain recombines TRBV9 with TRBJ2-7; D might be TRBD2 (5 bases). V lost 0 bases to trimming and J lost 3 bases, with 13 bases between them. The germline CDR1 and CDR2 sequences are SGDLS and YYNGEE. The CDR3 covers 15 residues. In DNA, the CDR3 is TGTGCCAGCAGCGTAGGGGCAGTGGGAGACTACGAGCAGTACTTC. It encodes CASSVGAVGDYEQYF.